Below are 4 T cell receptor beta chains sequenced from a single sample in a study of CDR3 diversity in severe acne. TCRdb recomputed calls from the PCR reads with MiXCR, one row per CDR3 protein. This sample has 79,000 or so distinct CDR3 sequences; 45% to 55% occur once, and the top ten carry around 10%. The sample comprised blood. These receptors originate from a male donor with severe acne vulgaris.

This clonotype turned up a few times. The V call is TRBV6-5, the J call TRBJ2-2; 8 positions agree with TRBD1. Germline assignment: CDR1 MNHEY and CDR2 SVGAGI. The CDR3 loop spans 16 amino acids. V was clipped by 6 bases and J by 7 bases; unmatched bases: 13. The CDR3 nucleotides read TGTGCCAGCAGCTGGGGCAGGGGGCGAATCGGCGGGGAGCTGTTTTTT. Encoded protein: CASSWGRGRIGGELFF.

This chain uses TRBV20-1 with TRBJ1-1, with a possible D match to TRBD1 (6 bases). Germline V lookup: CDR1 DFQATT, CDR2 SNEGSKA (reference sequence). This CDR3 is built from 14 residues. The V end lost 1 base, the J end lost 0 bases, and 9 bases lay between the germline ends. In DNA, the CDR3 is TGCAGTGCTAGAGGAGGACAGCTGAACACTGAAGCTTTCTTT. It yields the protein CSARGGQLNTEAFF.

V and J are TRBV7-2 and TRBJ2-7, with D possibly matching TRBD2 (5 bases). Trimming pared 6 bases from V and 5 bases from J, leaving 17 bases between. The CDR3 is 14 residues long. CDR1 is SGHTA, CDR2 FQGNSA, per germline. CDR3 loop: CASSYLTRGHEQYF. The CDR3, as DNA: TGTGCCAGCAGTTACCTAACTAGAGGTCACGAGCAGTACTTC.

This clonotype was detected ten times or more. V usage is TRBV20-1 and J usage is TRBJ2-7; TRBD1 aligns across 7 bases. The germline V gene has CDR1 DFQATT and CDR2 SNEGSKA (reference sequence). CDR3 length: 13 amino acids. Trimming cost V 6 bases and J 0 bases; bases outside gene matches: 5. The CDR3 loop reads CSANTGDSYEQYF. The CDR3 DNA sequence: TGCAGTGCAAACACAGGGGACTCCTACGAGCAGTACTTC.